This T cell receptor beta chain was observed in a study of cytomegalovirus exposure and HLA in healthy donors. For this clone: Antigen: not known.

The length of the CDR3 is 16 residues. Germline-derived CDR1 and CDR2 are SGHTA and FQGNSA. The J segment lost 4 bases and the V segment lost 1 base, leaving 9 bases of the junction unmatched. This PCR relied on a set of 60 Vbeta primers and 13 Jbeta primers. The data were produced by immunoSEQ multiplex PCR, yet TCRdb's version contains in-frame clones alone and is incomplete. The profile shows approximately 100,000 clones, approximately 72% of them singletons. Study results and caveats: Donor immune exposure was known only as CMV serostatus. It was reported that TCR beta sequences correctly inferred the HLA-A and HLA-B alleles for most subjects. Highly shared variants forming one cluster were likely a sequencing artifact. 87-base-pair reads could not separate some V segments, including TRBV6-2 and TRBV6-3.

This TCR derives from a woman aged 40-49 years in good health and CMV-seropositive. This chain uses TRBV7-2 with TRBJ2-5; TRBD2 matches at 7 bases. Sequencing was done on a sample of PBMCs. The CDR3 loop reads CASSLVAAGEVETQYF. The CDR3, as DNA: TGTGCCAGCAGCTTAGTGGCCGCGGGAGAGGTAGAGACCCAGTACTTC.